A single sample is the source of the 30 T cell receptor beta chains below, sequenced in a study of OX40 agonist ivuxolimab in advanced cancers. The protocol used for the library was the immunoSEQ multiplex PCR assay. The clones in this table, taken by TCRdb from immuneACCESS, are in-frame only. Not every clone is retained; where verified, under half of the shortfall comes from an unresolved V gene, and the cause of the rest is unknown. Counted in this sample were tens of thousands of clones; about 86% of them appeared once. The ten biggest clones cover less than 2.5% of the sample. The input for sequencing was CD4+ or CD8+ T cells sorted from blood, taken in a trial of the OX40 agonist ivuxolimab. The receptor source for this set is an adult with an advanced solid tumor such as melanoma, head and neck, liver or kidney cancer.

The CDR3 nucleotides are TGCGCCAGCAGCCAAGGGGACCTATACGGCTACACCTTC. This translates into CASSQGDLYGYTF. The chain couples TRBV4-1 to TRBJ1-2; TRBD1 might be the D (5 bases). Germline V gives CDR1 MGHRA, CDR2 YSYEKL. V lost 1 base to trimming and J lost 8 bases, with 11 bases between them. CDR3 length: 13 residues.

The chain uses TRBV9 and TRBJ2-2; 8 bases are shared with TRBD2. The CDR3 consists of 17 residues. Losses at the gene ends were 3 bases for V and 6 bases for J; bases not matched to a gene: 13. The germline gives CDR1 SGDLS, CDR2 YYNGEE. CDR3 sequence: CASSAVDSGKASGELFF. CDR3 sequence (DNA): TGTGCCAGCAGCGCCGTGGATAGCGGGAAGGCGTCCGGGGAGCTGTTTTTT. Variable domain in full (rest from reference TRBV9 and TRBJ2-2): DSGVTQTPKHLITATGQRVTLRCSPRSGDLSVYWYQQSLDQGLQFLIQYYNGEERAKGNILERFSAQQFPDLHSELNLSSLELGDSALYFCASSAVDSGKASGELFFGEGSRLTVL.

For this clone: The same CDR3 can be traced to other DNA sequences in this sample. This rearrangement joins TRBV5-1 to TRBJ2-3, with no clear D. This CDR3 is 12 amino acids long. CDR1 is SGHRS, CDR2 YFSETQ, per germline. The ends were cut back, 2 bases at V and 0 bases at J, with 1 base in the middle. The CDR3 here is CASSFSTDTQYF. The CDR3 nucleotides read TGCGCCAGCAGCTTCAGCACAGATACGCAGTATTTT.

This chain connects TRBV2 to TRBJ2-7; TRBD2 matches 9 bases. Trimming removed 6 bases from V and 6 bases from J; junction bases left unmatched: 12. The CDR3 runs 15 residues. CDR1 SNHLY and CDR2 FYNNEI come from the germline V gene. CDR3 region: CASSASGMEVSEQYF. The DNA of the CDR3 is TGTGCCAGCAGCGCTAGCGGGATGGAGGTCAGCGAGCAGTACTTC.

This clone was detected only a few times. The chain has TRBV30 and TRBJ1-2; D call uncertain. The CDR3 length is 14 residues. Between the trimmed V and J ends, which lost 0 bases and 8 bases, there was a span of 16 bases. Germline CDR1 is GTSNPN and CDR2 is SVGIG (reference sequence). The CDR3 spells CAWSVKRSPRGYTF. As DNA, the CDR3 is TGTGCCTGGAGTGTAAAAAGGTCCCCGCGGGGCTACACCTTC.

CDR3 protein: CASSLGMLSDSTDTQYF. The CDR3 region has the DNA TGTGCCAGCAGTTTAGGGATGCTGAGCGATAGCACAGATACGCAGTATTTT. The rearrangement uses TRBV27 and TRBJ2-3; D remains unclear. The V end lost 2 bases, the J end lost 0 bases, and 15 bases lay between the germline ends. Germline V gives CDR1 MNHEY, CDR2 SMNVEV (reference sequence). The CDR3 is 17 residues long.

The rearrangement uses TRBV19 and TRBJ2-1, with 11 bases that match TRBD2. The junction had 9 bases not matched to a gene; V was cut back by 5 bases and J by 9 bases. The CDR3 extends over 15 amino acids. CDR1 and CDR2 (germline): LNHDA, SQIVND (reference sequence). CDR3 loop: CASSQGSGGAGEQFF. CDR3 nucleotides: TGTGCCAGTAGTCAAGGTAGCGGGGGGGCGGGTGAGCAGTTCTTC.

The CDR3 is CASSLRDYNEQFF. CDR3 bases: TGTGCCAGCAGCCTACGGGATTACAATGAGCAGTTCTTC. The V and J genes are TRBV7-2 and TRBJ2-1; a possible D gene is TRBD2 (5 bases). V lost 5 bases to trimming and J lost 4 bases, with 9 bases between them. Germline assignment: CDR1 SGHTA and CDR2 FQGNSA. The CDR3 totals 13 residues.

V and J are TRBV7-3 and TRBJ2-5; 8 bases are a match to TRBD1. V shed 6 bases, J shed 4 bases, and the junction held 13 bases outside the gene matches. This CDR3 is built from 16 residues. Germline V lookup: CDR1 SGHTA, CDR2 FQGTGA. The chain's CDR3 is CASSPTGDLKRETQYF. As DNA, the CDR3 is TGTGCCAGCAGTCCGACAGGGGATCTCAAGAGAGAGACCCAGTACTTC.

The rearrangement uses TRBV5-1 and TRBJ1-3; 8 positions agree with TRBD1. Trimming took 4 bases from V and 3 from J; bases not matched to a gene: 9. This CDR3 comprises 16 residues. CDR1 is SGHRS, CDR2 YFSETQ, per germline. CDR3 protein: CASSQGAGTVGNTIYF. The CDR3 DNA reads as TGCGCCAGCAGCCAGGGGGCCGGGACGGTTGGAAACACCATATATTTT.

The V call is TRBV5-1, the J call TRBJ1-6; 10 positions agree with TRBD1. The CDR3 contains 14 residues. V lost 4 bases and J lost 10; bases outside the gene matches: 5. Per germline, CDR1 SGHRS and CDR2 YFSETQ. CDR3 nucleotide sequence: TGCGCCAGCAGCCGGGACAGGGGAAGATCACCCCTCCACTTT. Its translation: CASSRDRGRSPLHF.

The CDR3 is CASSRPGLAGGPWVNEQFF. The CDR3 nucleotides are TGTGCCAGCAGTCGCCCCGGACTAGCGGGAGGGCCGTGGGTCAATGAGCAGTTCTTC. This sequence joins TRBV27 and TRBJ2-1, with 15 positions matching TRBD2. V lost 5 bases and J lost 6; bases outside the gene matches: 14. Germline CDR1 and CDR2: MNHEY and SMNVEV (reference sequence). This CDR3 has 19 residues.

The rearrangement joins TRBV2 to TRBJ2-5, with D tentatively TRBD2 (6 bases). This CDR3 has 15 residues. CDR1 and CDR2 from the germline V gene are SNHLY and FYNNEI. Between the trimmed V and J ends, which lost 6 bases and 2 bases, there was a span of 16 bases. As DNA, the CDR3 is TGTGCCAGCAGCAACACCGGGGGAAGGCAAGAGACCCAGTACTTC. Its translation is CASSNTGGRQETQYF.

The chain is built from TRBV6-1 and TRBJ1-2; D perhaps matches TRBD1 (5 bases). Trimming cost V 7 bases and J 3 bases, with 15 bases left between them. Germline-derived CDR1 and CDR2 are MNHNS and SASEGT. This CDR3 has 14 residues. The CDR3 reads CASMPAEGDYGYTF. The CDR3 DNA reads as TGTGCCAGCATGCCGGCCGAAGGGGACTATGGCTACACCTTC.

This clone was detected only once. The chain has TRBV7-9 and TRBJ2-5; D remains unclear. Looked up from germline, CDR1 is SEHNR and CDR2 is FQNEAQ (reference sequence). Deletions cut 5 bases from V and 1 base from J, with 2 bases between. The CDR3 loop spans 11 amino acids. CDR3 residues: CASSGQETQYF. The CDR3 DNA reads as TGTGCCAGCAGCGGCCAAGAGACCCAGTACTTC.

This rearrangement joins TRBV10-1 to TRBJ2-1; either TRBD1 or TRBD2 may fit D (5 bases each). The V and J ends lost 3 bases and 12 bases respectively, with 12 bases between them. The CDR3 totals 12 residues. In germline, CDR1 is WNHNN, CDR2 SYGVQD (reference sequence). In nucleotides, the CDR3 is TGCGCCAGCAGTGAACGGGACGGCCGGCAGTTCTTC. Translation gives CASSERDGRQFF.

The rearrangement joins TRBV28 to TRBJ1-2; TRBD1 is a possible D gene (6 bases). Germline V gives CDR1 MDHEN, CDR2 SYDVKM. V was pared by 10 bases and J by 7 bases, with 13 bases between. The CDR3 extends over 11 amino acids. In DNA, the CDR3 is TGTGCCACGAGGGGGAGTCCTGGCTACACCTTC. This sequence encodes CATRGSPGYTF.

The chain uses TRBV18 and TRBJ2-3; D call uncertain. CDR3 length: 17 amino acids. CDR1 is KGHSH, CDR2 LQKENI, per germline. V lost 3 bases and J 6 bases, leaving 22 bases between the germline ends. The CDR3 sequence: CASSPNVREANWDTQYF. The CDR3 DNA reads as TGTGCCAGCTCACCTAACGTAAGGGAAGCAAACTGGGATACGCAGTATTTT.

The rearrangement joins TRBV11-2 to TRBJ1-1, with D hard to call. V lost 5 bases and J 5 bases, leaving 27 bases between the germline ends. Germline values: CDR1 SGHAT, CDR2 FQNNGV. The CDR3 has 18 residues. CDR3 protein: CASSPMPTGLTRSTEAFF. The CDR3 bases are TGTGCCAGCAGCCCGATGCCGACGGGCCTTACGAGGTCTACTGAAGCTTTCTTT.

The chain links TRBV9 to TRBJ2-5; D gene unclear. Germline V gene sequence: CDR1 SGDLS, CDR2 YYNGEE. The CDR3 extends over 14 amino acids. V was shortened by 3 bases and J by 5 bases, with 14 bases between the two germline ends. CDR3 region: CASSAAVSRETQYF. In DNA, the CDR3 is TGTGCCAGCAGCGCTGCAGTATCTCGGGAGACCCAGTACTTC.

The J gene is TRBJ1-5, the V gene TRBV7-2; D is unresolved. The CDR3 is 14 residues long. V lost 6 bases and J 1 base, leaving 10 bases between the germline ends. Germline lookup yields CDR1 SGHTA and CDR2 FQGNSA. The CDR3 sequence is CASSRVGSNQPQHF. Here the CDR3 DNA reads TGTGCCAGCAGTAGGGTGGGAAGCAATCAGCCCCAGCATTTT.

CDR3 in DNA: TGTGCCATCAGTGAGTCGAGGGACTTAAGGAGCACAGATACGCAGTATTTT. Protein product: CAISESRDLRSTDTQYF. The chain is built from TRBV10-3 and TRBJ2-3, with D perhaps TRBD2 (6 bases). V was trimmed by 0 bases and J by 0 bases, leaving 13 bases between them. The germline V gene has CDR1 ENHRY and CDR2 SYGVKD. There are 17 residues in the CDR3.

The rearrangement joins TRBV18 to TRBJ2-3, with 8 bases matching TRBD1. V was pared by 4 bases and J by 3 bases, with 9 bases of the junction left unmatched. This CDR3 has 16 amino acids. CDR1 and CDR2 (germline): KGHSH, LQKENI. The CDR3 protein is CASSLLNRGLTDTQYF. The CDR3 DNA reads TGTGCCAGCTCACTCTTAAACAGGGGGTTAACAGATACGCAGTATTTT. Full variable domain (missing parts from reference TRBV18 and TRBJ2-3): NAGVMQNPRHLVRRRGQEARLRCSPMKGHSHVYWYRQLPEEGLKFMVYLQKENIIDESGMPKERFSAEFPKEGPSILRIQQVVRGDSAAYFCASSLLNRGLTDTQYFGPGTRLTVL.

The chain uses TRBV19 and TRBJ1-1, with D unclear. Germline V CDR1 and CDR2: LNHDA, SQIVND (reference sequence). The CDR3 is 14 amino acids. V lost 3 bases and J 5 bases, leaving 13 bases between the germline ends. In DNA, the CDR3 is TGTGCCAGTAGTATTTCCAACACAGTGACTGAAGCTTTCTTT. Protein: CASSISNTVTEAFF. Combining the CDR3 with reference TRBV19 and TRBJ1-1 gives the whole variable domain DGGITQSPKYLFRKEGQNVTLSCEQNLNHDAMYWYRQDPGQGLRLIYYSQIVNDFQKGDIAEGYSVSREKKESFPLTVTSAQKNPTAFYLCASSISNTVTEAFFGQGTRLTVV.

V is TRBV28 and J is TRBJ2-7; tentatively, D is TRBD2 (5 bases). This CDR3 region has 12 residues. The germline V gene encodes CDR1 MDHEN and CDR2 SYDVKM. V was shortened by 5 bases and J by 6 bases, with 11 bases between the two germline ends. This CDR3 reads CASSVPRVEQYF. The DNA for the CDR3 is TGTGCCAGCAGTGTCCCGAGGGTCGAGCAGTACTTC.

The rearrangement links TRBV9 to TRBJ2-7; 7 nucleotides align to TRBD2. V trimming: 0 bases; J trimming: 0 bases; junction bases outside the gene matches: 9. The CDR3 is made up of 17 amino acids. CDR1 is SGDLS and CDR2 is YYNGEE in the germline V gene. CDR3 protein: CASSVATGDYFSYEQYF. CDR3 nucleotides: TGTGCCAGCAGCGTAGCTACCGGGGACTACTTCTCCTACGAGCAGTACTTC.

This chain joins TRBV15 and TRBJ2-5, with D hard to call. Germline V gene sequence: CDR1 LNHNV, CDR2 YYDKDF (reference sequence). CDR3 length equals 15 residues. V was pared by 1 base and J by 5 bases, with 14 bases between. Here the CDR3 reads CATSRGGSKLETQYF. CDR3 sequence (DNA): TGTGCCACCAGCAGAGGTGGTTCGAAGTTGGAGACCCAGTACTTC.

The gene calls are TRBV30 and TRBJ1-4; D is perhaps TRBD1 (5 bases). CDR1 and CDR2 (germline): GTSNPN, SVGIG (reference sequence). The length of the CDR3 is 13 residues. V gave up 0 bases and J gave up 8 bases, with 10 bases separating them. The CDR3 bases are TGTGCCTGGAGTGTACTAGGGGTGGAAAAACTGTTTTTT. Translation: CAWSVLGVEKLFF. The whole variable domain, filled in from reference TRBV30 and TRBJ1-4, reads SQTIHQWPATLVQPVGSPLSLECTVEGTSNPNLYWYRQAAGRGLQLLFYSVGIGQISSEVPQNLSASRPQDRQFILSSKKLLLSDSGFYLCAWSVLGVEKLFFGSGTQLSVL.

V and J are TRBV19 and TRBJ1-2; 7 positions agree with TRBD1. Per the germline V gene, CDR1 is LNHDA and CDR2 is SQIVND (reference sequence). The J segment lost 2 bases and the V segment lost 7 bases, leaving 7 bases of the junction unmatched. This CDR3 is built from 14 residues. As DNA, the CDR3 is TGTGCCAGTACTCGACAGGGCTTAAACTATGGCTACACCTTC. This encodes CASTRQGLNYGYTF.

The V gene is TRBV19, the J gene TRBJ1-6, with D perhaps matching TRBD1 (5 bases). Germline V gives CDR1 LNHDA, CDR2 SQIVND (reference sequence). Trimming left V 6 bases short and J 14 bases short, with 20 bases between. The CDR3 totals 14 residues. The CDR3 DNA reads TGTGCCAGTAGACATAGCAGGGCACAATTTACCCTCCACTTT. Its protein product is CASRHSRAQFTLHF.